This record looks at one T cell receptor beta chain sequence and its context. The antigen remains unidentified. PCR primers comprised 60 Vbeta and 13 Jbeta primers. Profiled with immunoSEQ multiplex PCR; TCRdb holds only in-frame clones, not every one. The table has approximately 190,000 clones, more than 75% seen once. V lost 4 bases to trimming and J lost 4 bases; unmatched junction nucleotides: 10. The CDR3 extends over 16 amino acids. The germline V gene encodes CDR1 KGHSH and CDR2 LQKENI. This sample is drawn from a study of cytomegalovirus exposure and HLA in healthy donors. Study outcomes and limitations: Equally common other TCR beta chains were less clonally expanded than HLA-associated ones, a later analysis found. Among TCR beta chains, those listed as cytomegalovirus-associated numbered about 160. Follow-up analysis later connected one missense variant in DCLRE1C with trimming of TCR beta V- and J-genes. Per a later analysis, roughly 17,000 TCR beta sequences showed association with HLA alleles at 0.05 false discovery rate.

V is TRBV18 and J is TRBJ1-1, with TRBD1 matching 9 bases. The sample comprised PBMCs. The clonotype originates from a man between 40 and 49 years old in good health and CMV-seropositive. Written as DNA, the CDR3 is TGTGCCAGCTCACTCCGCACAGGGGGCCCCGGCACTGAAGCTTTCTTT. Protein: CASSLRTGGPGTEAFF.